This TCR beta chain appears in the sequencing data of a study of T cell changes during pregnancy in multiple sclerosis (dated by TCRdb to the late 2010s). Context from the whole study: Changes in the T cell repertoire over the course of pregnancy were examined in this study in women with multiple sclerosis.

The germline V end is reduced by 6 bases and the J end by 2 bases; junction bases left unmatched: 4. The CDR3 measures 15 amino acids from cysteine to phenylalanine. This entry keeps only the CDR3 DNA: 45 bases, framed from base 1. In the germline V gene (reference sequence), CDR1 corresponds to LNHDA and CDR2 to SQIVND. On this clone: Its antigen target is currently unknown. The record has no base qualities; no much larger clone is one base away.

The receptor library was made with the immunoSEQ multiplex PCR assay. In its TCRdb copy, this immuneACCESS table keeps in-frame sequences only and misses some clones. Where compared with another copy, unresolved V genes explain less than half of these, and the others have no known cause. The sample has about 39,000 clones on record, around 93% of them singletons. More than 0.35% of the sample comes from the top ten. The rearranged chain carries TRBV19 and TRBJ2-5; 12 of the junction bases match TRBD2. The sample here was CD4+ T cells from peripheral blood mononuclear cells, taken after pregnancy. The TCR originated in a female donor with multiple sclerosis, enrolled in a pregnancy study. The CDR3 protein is CASRLAGGLQETQYF. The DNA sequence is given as TGTGCCAGTAGACTAGCGGGGGGCCTTCAAGAGACCCAGTACTTC.